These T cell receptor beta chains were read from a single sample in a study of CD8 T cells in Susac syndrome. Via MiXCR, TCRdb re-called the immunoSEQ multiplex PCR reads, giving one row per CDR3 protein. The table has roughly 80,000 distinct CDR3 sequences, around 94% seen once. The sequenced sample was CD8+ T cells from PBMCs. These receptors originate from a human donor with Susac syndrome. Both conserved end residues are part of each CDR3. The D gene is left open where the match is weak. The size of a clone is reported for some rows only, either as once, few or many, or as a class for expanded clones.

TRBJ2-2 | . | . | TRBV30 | TGTGCCTGGGGCGACCGGACCGGGGAGCTGTTTTTT | CAWGDRTGELFF
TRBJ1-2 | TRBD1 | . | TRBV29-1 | TGCAGCGGGGGGGGGACAGGGGACGGCTACACCTTC | CSGGGTGDGYTF
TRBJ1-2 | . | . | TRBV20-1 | TGCAGTGCGCGCGACTTTAACTATGGCTACACCTTC | CSARDFNYGYTF
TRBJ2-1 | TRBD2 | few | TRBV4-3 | TGCGCCAGCAGCCCTGGGACTAGCGGGGGGGCGGTGCAGTTCTTC | CASSPGTSGGAVQFF
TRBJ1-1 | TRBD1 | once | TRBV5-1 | TGCGCCAGCAGCTGGGACAGGGGGGACACTGAAGCTTTCTTT | CASSWDRGDTEAFF
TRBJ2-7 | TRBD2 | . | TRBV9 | TGTGCCAGCAGCGTAGATTCTAGCGGGGCTCGCGAGCAGTACTTC | CASSVDSSGAREQYF
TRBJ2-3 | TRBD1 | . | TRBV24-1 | TGTGCCACCAGTGACTCCGGACAGGAGGAATCAGATACGCAGTATTTT | CATSDSGQEESDTQYF
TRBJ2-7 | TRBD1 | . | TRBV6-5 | TGTGCCAGCAGCCTGGGGACAGGGGGGACCTACGAGCAGTACTTC | CASSLGTGGTYEQYF
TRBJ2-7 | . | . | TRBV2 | TGTGCCAGCAGTGAAATTGTGGGGGCTAGGCCCTACGAGCAGTACTTC | CASSEIVGARPYEQYF
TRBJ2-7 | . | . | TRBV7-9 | TGTGCCAGCAGCTCCCGCAGGACAGACTACGAGCAGTACTTC | CASSSRRTDYEQYF
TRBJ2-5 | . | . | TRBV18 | TGTGCCAGCTCACTCTCGGACGGTCAAGAGACCCAGTACTTC | CASSLSDGQETQYF
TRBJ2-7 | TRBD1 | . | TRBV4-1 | TGCGCCAGCAGCCAAGGGCGGACAGGTTGGTACGAGCAGTACTTC | CASSQGRTGWYEQYF
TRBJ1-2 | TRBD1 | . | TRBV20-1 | TGCAGTGCCCCGGGGACAGGGGAAATCGGCTACACCTTC | CSAPGTGEIGYTF
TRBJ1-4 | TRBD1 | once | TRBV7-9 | TGTGCCAGCAGACCAGGGGGCGCAGATGAAAAACTGTTTTTT | CASRPGGADEKLFF
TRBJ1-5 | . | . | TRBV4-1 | TGCGCCAGCAGCCAAGTACAGGGAAGCAATCAGCCCCAGCATTTT | CASSQVQGSNQPQHF